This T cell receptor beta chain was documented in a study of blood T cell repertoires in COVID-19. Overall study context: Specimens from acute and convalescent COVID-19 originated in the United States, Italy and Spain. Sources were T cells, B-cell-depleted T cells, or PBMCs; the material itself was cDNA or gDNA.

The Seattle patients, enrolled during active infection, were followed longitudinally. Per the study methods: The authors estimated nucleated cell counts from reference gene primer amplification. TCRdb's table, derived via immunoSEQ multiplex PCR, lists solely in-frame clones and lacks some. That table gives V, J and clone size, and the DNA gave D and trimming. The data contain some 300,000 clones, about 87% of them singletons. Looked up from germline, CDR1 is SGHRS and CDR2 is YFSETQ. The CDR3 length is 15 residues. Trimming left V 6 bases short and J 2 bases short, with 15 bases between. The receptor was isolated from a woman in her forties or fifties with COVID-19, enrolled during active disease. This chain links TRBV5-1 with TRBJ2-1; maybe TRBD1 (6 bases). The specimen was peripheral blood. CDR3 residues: CASTKQGRAYNEQFF. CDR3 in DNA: TGCGCCAGCACAAAGCAGGGGAGAGCCTACAATGAGCAGTTCTTC. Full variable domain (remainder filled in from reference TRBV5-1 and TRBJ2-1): KAGVTQTPRYLIKTRGQQVTLSCSPISGHRSVSWYQQTPGQGLQFLFEYFSETQRNKGNFPGRFSGRQFSNSRSEMNVSTLELGDSALYLCASTKQGRAYNEQFFGPGTRLTVL.